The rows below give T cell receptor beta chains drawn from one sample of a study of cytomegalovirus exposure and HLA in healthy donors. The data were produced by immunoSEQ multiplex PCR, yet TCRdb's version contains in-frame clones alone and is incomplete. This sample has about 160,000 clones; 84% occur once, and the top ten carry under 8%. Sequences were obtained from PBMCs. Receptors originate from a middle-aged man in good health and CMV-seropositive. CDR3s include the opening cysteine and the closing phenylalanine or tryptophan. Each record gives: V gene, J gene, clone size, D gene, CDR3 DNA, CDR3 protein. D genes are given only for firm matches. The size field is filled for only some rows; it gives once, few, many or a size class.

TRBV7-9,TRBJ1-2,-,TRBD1,TGTGCCAGCAGCTTAGGGACAGGGGGAGATGGCTACACCTTC,CASSLGTGGDGYTF
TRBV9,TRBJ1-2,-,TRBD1,TGTGCCAGCAGCGACCGACAGGGGACCAACTATGGCTACACCTTC,CASSDRQGTNYGYTF
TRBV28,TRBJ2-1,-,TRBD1,TGTGCCAGCACCGACCTGGGGACAGGGATCCATGAGCAGTTCTTC,CASTDLGTGIHEQFF
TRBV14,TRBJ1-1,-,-,TGTGCCAGCAGCGAGGGCCTGAACACTGAAGCTTTCTTT,CASSEGLNTEAFF
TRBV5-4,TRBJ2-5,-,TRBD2,TGTGCCAGCAGCGGCTTAGCGGGGGGGCTAGAGACCCAGTACTTC,CASSGLAGGLETQYF
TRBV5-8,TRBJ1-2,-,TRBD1,TGTGCCAGCAGCGGGATTACAGGGGTCTATGGCTACACCTTC,CASSGITGVYGYTF
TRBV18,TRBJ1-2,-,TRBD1,TGTGCCAGCTCACTTCCGGGACAGGGGTGGTATGGCTACACCTTC,CASSLPGQGWYGYTF
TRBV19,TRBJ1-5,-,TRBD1,TGTGCCAGTAGTATAGGGGGACAGGGTAGGGGCAATCAGCCCCAGCATTTT,CASSIGGQGRGNQPQHF
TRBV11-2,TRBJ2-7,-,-,TGTGCCAGCAGCTTAGGACGAGGGGGAAAGTCGGGCGAGCAGTACTTC,CASSLGRGGKSGEQYF
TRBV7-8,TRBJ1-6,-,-,TGTGCCAGCAGCCCTTTGGGGGGGAAGAATTCACCCCTCCACTTT,CASSPLGGKNSPLHF
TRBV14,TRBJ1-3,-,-,TGTGCCAGCAGCCAAGATTCCATCTCTGGAAACACCATATATTTT,CASSQDSISGNTIYF
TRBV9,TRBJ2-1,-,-,TGTGCCAGCAGCGTAGGGGGAGGCGGCAGGGCGGCCAATGAGCAGTTCTTC,CASSVGGGGRAANEQFF
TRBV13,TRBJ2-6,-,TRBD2,TGTGCCAGCAGCGAGACTAGCGGCCCCTTCTCTGGGGCCAACGTCCTGACTTTC,CASSETSGPFSGANVLTF
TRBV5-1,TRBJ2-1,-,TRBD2,TGCGCCAGCAGCTTGGAAGAGCTAGCGGGGGTTAATGAGCAGTTCTTC,CASSLEELAGVNEQFF
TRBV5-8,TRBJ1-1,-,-,TGTGCCAGCAGCTTGGCGGGGAGCATGAACACTGAAGCTTTCTTT,CASSLAGSMNTEAFF
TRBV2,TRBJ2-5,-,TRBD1,TGTGCCAGCTCGACCTCCGGACAGGGACAAGAGACCCAGTACTTC,CASSTSGQGQETQYF
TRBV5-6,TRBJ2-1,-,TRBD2,TGTGCCAGCAGCTTGCTAACTAGCGGGGGATACAATGAGCAGTTCTTC,CASSLLTSGGYNEQFF
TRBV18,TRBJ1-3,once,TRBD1,TGTGCCAGCTCACCCCAGGGGGCGCAAGGAAACACCATATATTTT,CASSPQGAQGNTIYF
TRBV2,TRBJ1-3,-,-,TGTGCCAGCAGTGGGGGGCGAACCAGCTCTGAAAACACCATATATTTT,CASSGGRTSSENTIYF
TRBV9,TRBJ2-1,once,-,TGTGCCAGCAGCGTAGTAACAGTCCCCAATGAGCAGTTCTTC,CASSVVTVPNEQFF
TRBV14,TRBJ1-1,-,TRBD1,TGTGCCAGCAGGCAACAGGGGAGCACTGAAGCTTTCTTT,CASRQQGSTEAFF
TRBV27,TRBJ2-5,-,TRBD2,TGTGCCAGCAGTTCCCGTTTGCGGGGGGGCCTCCAAGAGACCCAGTACTTC,CASSSRLRGGLQETQYF
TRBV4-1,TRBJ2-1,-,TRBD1,TGCGCCAGCAGCCGGACACAGGGGGACAATGAGCAGTTCTTC,CASSRTQGDNEQFF
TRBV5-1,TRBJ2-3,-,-,TGCGCCAGCAGCTTGGAGGCCCAGAGGCACACAGATACGCAGTATTTT,CASSLEAQRHTDTQYF
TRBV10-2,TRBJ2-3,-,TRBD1,TGCGCCAGCAACCAACAGGGGTTGGGAACAGATACGCAGTATTTT,CASNQQGLGTDTQYF
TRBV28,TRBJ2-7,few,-,TGTGCCAGCAGAGATCCGGGACTCATCTACGAGCAGTACTTC,CASRDPGLIYEQYF
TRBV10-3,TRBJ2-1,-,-,TGTGCCATCAGTGAGTTGGCTAGCATGTTCTTC,CAISELASMFF
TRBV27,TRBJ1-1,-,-,TGTGCCAGCAGTTCCCCAAGGGGGGGTTCCACTGAAGCTTTCTTT,CASSSPRGGSTEAFF
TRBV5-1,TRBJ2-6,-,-,TGCGCCAGCAGCTTGACGGCGGGGAGTGGGGCCAACGTCCTGACTTTC,CASSLTAGSGANVLTF
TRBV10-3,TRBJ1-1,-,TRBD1,TGTGCCGCCCGGGACAGGGAGAACACTGAAGCTTTCTTT,CAARDRENTEAFF
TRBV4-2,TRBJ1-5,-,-,TGTGCCAGCAGCCACGACAGAAATAGCAATCAGCCCCAGCATTTT,CASSHDRNSNQPQHF
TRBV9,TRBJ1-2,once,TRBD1,TGTGCCAGCAGCGTAGCTGAACAGGGGGGTTCGGACTATGGCTACACCTTC,CASSVAEQGGSDYGYTF
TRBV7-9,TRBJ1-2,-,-,TGTGCCAGCAGCGCGTCCCTTAACTATGGCTACACCTTC,CASSASLNYGYTF
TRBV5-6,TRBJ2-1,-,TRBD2,TGTGCCAGCAGCCCGGGACTAGCGGGGGAGTTGATCCGCAATGAGCAGTTCTTC,CASSPGLAGELIRNEQFF
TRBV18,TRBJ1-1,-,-,TGTGCCAGCTCACCACCGGGGGCCGGGGATGAAGCTTTCTTT,CASSPPGAGDEAFF
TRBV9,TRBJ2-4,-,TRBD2,TGTGCCAGCAGCGTTGGGGGAGGCGGGGGAAACATTCAGTACTTC,CASSVGGGGGNIQYF
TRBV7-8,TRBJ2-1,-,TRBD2,TGTGCCAGCAGCCCCCGACCCTTGACTAGCGGGAGCCGGAGGCCTCTCTACAATGAGCAGTTCTTC,CASSPRPLTSGSRRPLYNEQFF
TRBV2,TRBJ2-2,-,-,TGTGCCAGCAAAGGGGCCAGGACCGGGGAGCTGTTTTTT,CASKGARTGELFF
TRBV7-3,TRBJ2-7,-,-,TGTGCCAGCAGCCCCCAGGGGCCGGGCGAGCAGTACTTC,CASSPQGPGEQYF
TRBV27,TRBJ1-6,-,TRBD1,TGTGCCAGCAGTCCCCCCGCGCTCGGGACAGGGGTTGGAAATTCACCCCTCCACTTT,CASSPPALGTGVGNSPLHF
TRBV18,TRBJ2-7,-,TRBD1,TGTGCCAGCTCACTCGAGACAGGGGCCTACGAGCAGTACTTC,CASSLETGAYEQYF
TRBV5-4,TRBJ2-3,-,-,TGTGCCAGCAGCTCCCCATTCGACAGGACAGATACGCAGTATTTT,CASSSPFDRTDTQYF
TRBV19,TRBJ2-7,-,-,TGTGCCAGTTCTAGGGTCGGGAACGAGCAGTACTTC,CASSRVGNEQYF
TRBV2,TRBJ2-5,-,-,TGTGCCAGCAATCGGGAGACCCAGTACTTC,CASNRETQYF
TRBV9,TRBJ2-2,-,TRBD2,TGTGCCAGCAGCGCCTCTAGCGGGAGAAACACCGGGGAGCTGTTTTTT,CASSASSGRNTGELFF
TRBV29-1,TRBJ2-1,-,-,TGCAGCGTTGAGAGCTCCTACAATGAGCAGTTCTTC,CSVESSYNEQFF
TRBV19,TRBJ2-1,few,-,TGTGCCAGTAGTATAGTGAGTTTCTCCTACAATGAGCAGTTCTTC,CASSIVSFSYNEQFF
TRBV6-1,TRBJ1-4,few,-,TGTGCCAGCAGGAGGGGGACAACTAATGAAAAACTGTTTTTT,CASRRGTTNEKLFF
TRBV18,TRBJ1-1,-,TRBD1,TGTGCCAGCTCACCCCAACGGTCACAGGGGAATGTGAACACTGAAGCTTTCTTT,CASSPQRSQGNVNTEAFF
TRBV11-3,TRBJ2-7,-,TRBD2,TGTGCCAGCAGCGCCGGGACTAGCCTCTTCGAGCAGTACTTC,CASSAGTSLFEQYF
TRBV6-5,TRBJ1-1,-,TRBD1,TGTGCCAGCAGTAGGGACAGCGTAAACACTGAAGCTTTCTTT,CASSRDSVNTEAFF
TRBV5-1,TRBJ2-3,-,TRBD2,TGCGCCAGCAGCTTGGCCGGGGGTAGGATGACTAGCGGGTCACGCACAGATACGCAGTATTTT,CASSLAGGRMTSGSRTDTQYF
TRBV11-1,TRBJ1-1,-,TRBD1,TGTGCCAGCAGCCCCCTCGCCAGGGGGCTGAGCACTGAAGCTTTCTTT,CASSPLARGLSTEAFF
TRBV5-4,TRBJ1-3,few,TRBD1,TGTGCCAGCAGCCCGCAGGGGGGAGGAAACACCATATATTTT,CASSPQGGGNTIYF
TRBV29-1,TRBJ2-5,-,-,TGCAGCGTTGTGCGTAGGGCGGGGGAGACCCAGTACTTC,CSVVRRAGETQYF
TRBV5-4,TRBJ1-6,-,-,TGTGCCAGCAGCTTGGATGGCGGTGCTTCACCCCTCCACTTT,CASSLDGGASPLHF
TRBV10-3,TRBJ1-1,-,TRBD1,TGTGCCATCAGCTTTACAGGGGGACAGAACACTGAAGCTTTCTTT,CAISFTGGQNTEAFF
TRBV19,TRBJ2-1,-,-,TGTGCCAGTAGTATAACCGGTTACAATGAGCAGTTCTTC,CASSITGYNEQFF